This TCR beta chain derives from a study of CXCR3-negative and CXCR3-positive naive CD8 T cells (dated by TCRdb to the late 2010s). General notes on the study: About 150 million TRB reads were obtained in total, roughly 1.5 +/- 0.3 million reads per library. Data from under 12 donors, pooled across two independent experiments, went into the diversity and physicochemical repertoire analyses. For the TRBV-TRBJ cluster analysis, the naive subsets came from 5 or 6 donors, while the memory cells came from 3 donors. Findings and caveats that apply to the study as a whole: Freshly isolated PBMCs were used for most assays because CXCR3 expression partially decreased after cryopreservation. Because surface CD5, which has been linked to self-reactivity in mice, was comparable between naive subsets, TCR interaction strength was also inferred from TRB CDR3 physicochemical properties. Both naive subsets had comparably high repertoire diversity, while memory CD8+ T cells had much lower repertoire diversity. Similar TRBV-TRBJ usage was shown by naive CXCR3-negative and CXCR3-positive cells from the same donor, whereas distinct patterns were shown by memory cells.

From its cysteine to its phenylalanine, the CDR3 spans 12 amino acids. DNA was not recorded. CDR1 and CDR2 were assigned from the germline V gene as SGHTA and FQGTGA. TCRdb names NextSeq 550 as the instrument used. The Human TCR Profiling Kit (MiLaboratory) was used to make UMI-labeled 5' RACE TRB cDNA libraries. cDNA synthesis used the entire amount of extracted RNA, and PCR amplification then used the entire amount of cDNA produced. Libraries were prepared in parallel using an identical number of PCR cycles. The original methods were these. MIGEC and MiXCR extracted about 48,000 +/- 9,800 unique UMI-labeled TRB cDNA molecules per library, requiring at least two reads per UMI. On average, each library contained roughly 40,000 +/- 10,000 functional in-frame TRB CDR3 nucleotide clonotypes without stop codons. After downsampling to 5000 UMI-labeled TRB molecules per sample, diversity metrics such as normalized Shannon-Wiener and Chao1 were calculated in VDJtools. For the central five CDR3 residues, VDJtools calculated physicochemical properties weighted by clonotype size, namely interaction energy, strength, volume and Kidera factor 4. Following reprocessing of the reads by TCRdb, the data hold one row per CDR3 protein sequence and no DNA is available. TCRdb assigned the V and J calls; the authors' analysis was not used. This sample's table has entries for 30,000 to 40,000 distinct CDR3 sequences. The biggest ten clones account for more than 12% of the sample.

For each CD8+ T cell subset, flow sorting was done in triplicate, and some 300,000 cells per subset went directly into RLT lysis buffer. Standard density gradient centrifugation was used to isolate peripheral blood mononuclear cells from buffy coats. Total RNA was extracted from sorted cells using an RNeasy Mini Kit. Remarks on this clonotype: Its target antigen remains unknown.

The sample comprised memory CD8+ T cells from blood. What this sample's cell subset or site label stands for: conventional CD8+ memory T cells (TMEM), sorted as controls. The clonotype comes from a human donor in good health. Some clones in this sample may be carry-over from other donors' samples. This chain joins TRBV7-3 to TRBJ2-5. The CDR3 here reads CANLGVSETQYF.